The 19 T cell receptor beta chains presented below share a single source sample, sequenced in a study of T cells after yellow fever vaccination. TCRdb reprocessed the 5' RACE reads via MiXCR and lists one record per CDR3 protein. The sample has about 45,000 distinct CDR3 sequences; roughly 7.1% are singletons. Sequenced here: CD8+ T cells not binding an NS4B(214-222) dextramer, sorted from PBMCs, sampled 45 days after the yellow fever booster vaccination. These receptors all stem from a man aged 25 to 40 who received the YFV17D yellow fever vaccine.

The DNA of the CDR3 is TGTGCCAGCAGCTTAATACCCGGGACTAGCTCCGGGGAGCTGTTTTTT. Translation gives CASSLIPGTSSGELFF. The chain employs TRBV5-6 and TRBJ2-2, with 9 bases that match TRBD2. Germline CDR1 and CDR2: SGHDT and YYEEEE. The CDR3 runs to 16 residues. J gave up 6 bases and V 2 bases, and 8 bases lay outside the gene matches.

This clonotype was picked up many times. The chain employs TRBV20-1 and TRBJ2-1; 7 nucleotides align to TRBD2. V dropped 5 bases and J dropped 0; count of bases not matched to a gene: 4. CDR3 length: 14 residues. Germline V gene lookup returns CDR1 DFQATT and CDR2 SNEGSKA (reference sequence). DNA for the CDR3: TGCAGTGCTCCAGCGGGAAACTCCTACAATGAGCAGTTCTTC. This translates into CSAPAGNSYNEQFF.

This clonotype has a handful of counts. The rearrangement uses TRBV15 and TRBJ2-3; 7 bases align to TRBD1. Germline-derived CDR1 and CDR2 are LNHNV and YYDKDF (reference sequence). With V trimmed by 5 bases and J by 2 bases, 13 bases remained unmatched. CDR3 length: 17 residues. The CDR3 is CATSVGTGQQTTDTQYF. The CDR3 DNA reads TGTGCCACCAGCGTTGGGACGGGACAGCAGACCACAGATACGCAGTATTTT.

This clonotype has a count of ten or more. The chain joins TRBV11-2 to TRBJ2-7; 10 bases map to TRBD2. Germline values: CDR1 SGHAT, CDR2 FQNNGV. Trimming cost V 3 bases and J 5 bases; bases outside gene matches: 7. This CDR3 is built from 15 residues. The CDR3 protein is CASSFLPSGSNEQYF. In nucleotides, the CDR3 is TGTGCCAGCAGCTTTTTGCCTAGCGGGAGTAACGAGCAGTACTTC. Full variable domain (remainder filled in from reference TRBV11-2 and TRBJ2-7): EAGVAQSPRYKIIEKRQSVAFWCNPISGHATLYWYQQILGQGPKLLIQFQNNGVVDDSQLPKDRFSAERLKGVDSTLKIQPAKLEDSAVYLCASSFLPSGSNEQYFGPGTRLTVT.

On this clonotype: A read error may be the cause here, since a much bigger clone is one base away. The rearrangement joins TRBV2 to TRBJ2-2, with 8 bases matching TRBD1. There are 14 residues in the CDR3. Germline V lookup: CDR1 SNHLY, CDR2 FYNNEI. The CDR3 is CASWTGTNTGKLFF. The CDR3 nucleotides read TGTGCCAGTTGGACAGGGACGAACACCGGGAAGCTGTTTTTT.

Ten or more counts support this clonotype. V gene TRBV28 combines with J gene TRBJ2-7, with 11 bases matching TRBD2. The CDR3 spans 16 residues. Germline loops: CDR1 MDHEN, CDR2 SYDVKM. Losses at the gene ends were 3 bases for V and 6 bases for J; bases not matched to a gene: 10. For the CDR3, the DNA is TGTGCCAGCAGTTTCCTCAGTAGCGGGAGGGCCGTCGAGCAGTACTTC. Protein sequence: CASSFLSSGRAVEQYF.

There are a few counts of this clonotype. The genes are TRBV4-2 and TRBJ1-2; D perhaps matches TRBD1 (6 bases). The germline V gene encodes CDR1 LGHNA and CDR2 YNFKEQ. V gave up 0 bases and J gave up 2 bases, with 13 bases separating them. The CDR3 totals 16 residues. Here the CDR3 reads CASSQEGGQENYGYTF. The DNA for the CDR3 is TGTGCCAGCAGCCAAGAAGGGGGGCAGGAGAACTATGGCTACACCTTC.

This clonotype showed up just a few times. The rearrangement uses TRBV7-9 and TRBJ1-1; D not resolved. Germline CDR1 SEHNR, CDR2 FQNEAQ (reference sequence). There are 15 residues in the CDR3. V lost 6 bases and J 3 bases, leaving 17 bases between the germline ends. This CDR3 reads CASSQGDTTYTEAFF. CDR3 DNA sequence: TGTGCCAGCAGTCAAGGCGACACAACTTACACTGAAGCTTTCTTT.

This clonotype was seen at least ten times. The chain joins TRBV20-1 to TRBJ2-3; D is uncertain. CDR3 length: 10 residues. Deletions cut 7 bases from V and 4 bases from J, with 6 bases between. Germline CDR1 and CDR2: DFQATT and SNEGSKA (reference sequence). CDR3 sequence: CSGFADTQYF. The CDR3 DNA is TGCAGTGGCTTTGCAGATACGCAGTATTTT.

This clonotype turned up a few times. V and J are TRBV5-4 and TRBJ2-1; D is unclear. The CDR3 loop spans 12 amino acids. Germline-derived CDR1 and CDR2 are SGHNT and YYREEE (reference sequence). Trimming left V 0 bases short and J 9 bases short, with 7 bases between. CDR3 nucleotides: TGTGCCAGCAGCTTGGGAACGACTGAGCAGTTCTTC. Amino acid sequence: CASSLGTTEQFF.

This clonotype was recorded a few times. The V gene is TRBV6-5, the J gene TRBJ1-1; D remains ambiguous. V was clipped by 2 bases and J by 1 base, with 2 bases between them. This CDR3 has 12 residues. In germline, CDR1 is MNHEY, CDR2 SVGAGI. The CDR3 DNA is TGTGCCAGCAGTTACGCGAACACTGAAGCTTTCTTT. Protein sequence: CASSYANTEAFF.

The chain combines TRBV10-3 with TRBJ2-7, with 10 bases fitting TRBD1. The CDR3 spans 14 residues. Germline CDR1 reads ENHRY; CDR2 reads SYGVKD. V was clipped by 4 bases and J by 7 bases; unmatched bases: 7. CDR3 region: CAISGQTGGAEQYF. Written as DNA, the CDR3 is TGTGCCATCAGTGGGCAGACAGGGGGCGCTGAGCAGTACTTC.

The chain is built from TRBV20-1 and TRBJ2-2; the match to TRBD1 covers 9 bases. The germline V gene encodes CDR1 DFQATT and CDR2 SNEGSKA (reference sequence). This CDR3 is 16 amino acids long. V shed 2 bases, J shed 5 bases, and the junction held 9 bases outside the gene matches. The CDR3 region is CSARRDREVYTGELFF. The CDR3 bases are TGCAGTGCTAGACGGGACAGGGAAGTATATACCGGGGAGCTGTTTTTT.

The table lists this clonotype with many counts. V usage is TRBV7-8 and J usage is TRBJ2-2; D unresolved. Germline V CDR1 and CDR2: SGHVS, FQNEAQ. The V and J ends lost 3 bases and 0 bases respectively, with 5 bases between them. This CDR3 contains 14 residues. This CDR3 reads CASSLKANTGELFF. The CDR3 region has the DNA TGTGCCAGCAGCTTGAAAGCGAACACCGGGGAGCTGTTTTTT. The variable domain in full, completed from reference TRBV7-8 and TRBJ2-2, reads GAGVSQSPRYKVAKRGQDVALRCDPISGHVSLFWYQQALGQGPEFLTYFQNEAQLDKSGLPSDRFFAERPEGSVSTLKIQRTQQEDSAVYLCASSLKANTGELFFGEGSRLTVL.

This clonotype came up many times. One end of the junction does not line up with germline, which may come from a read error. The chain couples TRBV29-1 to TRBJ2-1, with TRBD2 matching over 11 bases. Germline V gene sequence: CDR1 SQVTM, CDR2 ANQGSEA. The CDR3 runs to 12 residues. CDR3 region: CSVAGLAGTLLF. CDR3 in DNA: TGCAGCGTTGCCGGACTAGCGGGCACACTCCTCTTC.

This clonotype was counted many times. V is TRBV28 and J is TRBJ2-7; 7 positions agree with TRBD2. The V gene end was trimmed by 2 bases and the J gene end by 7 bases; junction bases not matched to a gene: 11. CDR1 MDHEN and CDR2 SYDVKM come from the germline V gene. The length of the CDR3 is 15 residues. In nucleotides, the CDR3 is TGTGCCAGCAGTTTACGCGGGGGAGGAACCCGGGAGCAGTACTTC. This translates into CASSLRGGGTREQYF.

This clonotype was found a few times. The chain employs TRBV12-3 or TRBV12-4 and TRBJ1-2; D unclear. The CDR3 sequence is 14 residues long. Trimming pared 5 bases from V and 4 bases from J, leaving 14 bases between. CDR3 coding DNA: TGTGCCAGCAGTCAACAAGGACTAGGCTATGGCTACACCTTC. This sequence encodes CASSQQGLGYGYTF.

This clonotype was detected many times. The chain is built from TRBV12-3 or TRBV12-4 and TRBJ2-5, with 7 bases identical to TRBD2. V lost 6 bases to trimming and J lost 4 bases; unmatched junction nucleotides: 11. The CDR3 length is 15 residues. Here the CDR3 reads CASSRGTTLGETQYF. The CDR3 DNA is TGTGCCAGCAGCCGTGGGACTACACTCGGAGAGACCCAGTACTTC.

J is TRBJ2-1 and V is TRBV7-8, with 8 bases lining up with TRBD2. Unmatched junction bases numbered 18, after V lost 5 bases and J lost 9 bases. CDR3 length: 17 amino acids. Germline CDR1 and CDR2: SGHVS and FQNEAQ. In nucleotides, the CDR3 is TGTGCCAGCAGCAACCACCATACTGCCGGGGGGGGGCCTGAGCAGTTCTTC. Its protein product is CASSNHHTAGGGPEQFF.